This T cell receptor (beta chain) derives from a study of blood T cell repertoires in COVID-19. Produced via immunoSEQ multiplex PCR; TCRdb's table is partial and in-frame only. The sample consists of 40,000 to 55,000 clones, 78% of them appearing once. This clone has just one count. Looked up from germline, CDR1 is SGHAT and CDR2 is FQNNGV. This CDR3 region has 14 residues. Trimming at V came to 5 bases and at J to 5 bases, leaving 8 bases not matched to a gene. V gene TRBV11-2 combines with J gene TRBJ2-5, with TRBD2 identical over 7 bases. Material for sequencing was PBMCs or T cells enriched from blood (not recorded which). The receptor's source is a woman between 45 and 65 years old with acute COVID-19. As DNA, the CDR3 is TGTGCCAGCAGCCCCAGGACTAGTGGGGAGACCCAGTACTTC. It encodes CASSPRTSGETQYF.